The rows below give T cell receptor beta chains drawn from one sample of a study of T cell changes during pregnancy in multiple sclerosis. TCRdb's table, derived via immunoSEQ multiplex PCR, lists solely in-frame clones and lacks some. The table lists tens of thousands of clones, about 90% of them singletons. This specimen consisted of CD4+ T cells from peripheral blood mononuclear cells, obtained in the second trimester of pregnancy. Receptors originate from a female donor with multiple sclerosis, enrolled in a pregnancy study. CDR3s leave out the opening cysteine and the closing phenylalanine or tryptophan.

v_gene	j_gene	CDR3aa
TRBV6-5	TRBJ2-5	ASSDGGTQY
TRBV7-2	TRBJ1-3	ASSATGITGNTIY
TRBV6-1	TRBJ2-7	ASSEGRTSGNGAYEQY
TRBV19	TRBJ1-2	ASSLTGGPRYGYT
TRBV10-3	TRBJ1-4	AIRQGTNEKLF
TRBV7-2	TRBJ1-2	ASSFLSTAANYGYT
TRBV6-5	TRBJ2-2	ASSLTTSDAGELF
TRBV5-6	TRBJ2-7	ASSLGGLGPSYEQY
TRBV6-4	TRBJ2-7	ASSDRSAYEQY
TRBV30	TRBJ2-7	AWSATGQGGTYYEQY
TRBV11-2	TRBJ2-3	ASSLQYSSPDTQY
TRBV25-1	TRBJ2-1	ASSETGGRHYNEQF